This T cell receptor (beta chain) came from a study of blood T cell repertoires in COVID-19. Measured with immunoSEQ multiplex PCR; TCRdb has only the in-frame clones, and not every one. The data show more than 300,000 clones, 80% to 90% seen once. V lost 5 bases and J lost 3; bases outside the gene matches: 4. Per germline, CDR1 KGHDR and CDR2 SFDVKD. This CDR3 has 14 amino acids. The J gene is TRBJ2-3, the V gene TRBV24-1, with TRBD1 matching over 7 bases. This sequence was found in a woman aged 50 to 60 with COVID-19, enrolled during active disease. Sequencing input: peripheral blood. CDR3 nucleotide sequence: TGTGCCACCAGTGCGGACAGGTTAACAGATACGCAGTATTTT. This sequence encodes CATSADRLTDTQYF.